Listed below are T cell receptor beta chains from one sample, sequenced in a study of naive and memory T cell subsets. MiXCR, run by TCRdb on the UMI-ligation and nested PCR reads, gives a single entry per CDR3 protein. The sample yields around 140,000 distinct CDR3 sequences, more than 15% seen once. The material sequenced was naive CD8+ T cells from blood. The receptors originated from a human donor in good health. Each CDR3 is given with its conserved first and last residue. D genes are given only for firm matches. Part of the rows lack a size; the others show once, few, many or a class for expanded clones.

d_call: -
v_call: TRBV28
j_call: TRBJ2-1
clone_size: -
cdr3_nt: TGTGCCAGCACCCTAATGGGGGACTCCTACAATGAGCAGTTCTTC
cdr3_aa: CASTLMGDSYNEQFF

d_call: TRBD2
v_call: TRBV20-1
j_call: TRBJ2-4
clone_size: -
cdr3_nt: TGCAGTGCTTCGGATTGGACTAGCGGGAGTTCCTTGGCCAAAAACATTCAGTACTTC
cdr3_aa: CSASDWTSGSSLAKNIQYF

d_call: -
v_call: TRBV7-9
j_call: TRBJ2-7
clone_size: few
cdr3_nt: TGTGCCAGCAGCTTAGGACAGAACGAGCAGTACTTC
cdr3_aa: CASSLGQNEQYF

d_call: -
v_call: TRBV2
j_call: TRBJ2-1
clone_size: -
cdr3_nt: TGTGCCAGCAGTTCCCTAGCCCGGGAAGAGCAGTTCTTC
cdr3_aa: CASSSLAREEQFF

d_call: TRBD2
v_call: TRBV28
j_call: TRBJ2-5
clone_size: few
cdr3_nt: TGTGCCAGCAGTTTCGACTACCAGACTAGCGGGTACCAAGAGACCCAGTACTTC
cdr3_aa: CASSFDYQTSGYQETQYF

d_call: -
v_call: TRBV9
j_call: TRBJ2-2
clone_size: few
cdr3_nt: TGTGCCAGCAGCCACGGTCAGGCCGGGGAGCTGTTTTTT
cdr3_aa: CASSHGQAGELFF

d_call: -
v_call: TRBV6-6
j_call: TRBJ2-7
clone_size: -
cdr3_nt: TGTGCCAGCAGTTCTAAACGACCGGGCCAGTCCTACGAGCAGTACTTC
cdr3_aa: CASSSKRPGQSYEQYF

d_call: -
v_call: TRBV28
j_call: TRBJ1-5
clone_size: many
cdr3_nt: TGTGCCAGCACGGTCTTCAGGGGAAATCAGCCCCAGCATTTT
cdr3_aa: CASTVFRGNQPQHF

d_call: -
v_call: TRBV6-2/TRBV6-3
j_call: TRBJ1-1
clone_size: -
cdr3_nt: TGTGCCAGCAGTCGGACTGGCACTGAAGCTTTCTTT
cdr3_aa: CASSRTGTEAFF

d_call: TRBD2
v_call: TRBV27
j_call: TRBJ2-1
clone_size: few
cdr3_nt: TGTGCCAGCAGTTTATCTACTAGCGGAGCCTCCAATGAGCAGTTCTTC
cdr3_aa: CASSLSTSGASNEQFF

d_call: -
v_call: TRBV27
j_call: TRBJ2-1
clone_size: -
cdr3_nt: TGTGCCAGCAGTTTACCTGAGTACAATGAGCAGTTCTTC
cdr3_aa: CASSLPEYNEQFF

d_call: -
v_call: TRBV6-5
j_call: TRBJ2-7
clone_size: few
cdr3_nt: TGTGCCAGCAGTTACTCAGGGCAGGTTGGGTACGAGCAGTACTTC
cdr3_aa: CASSYSGQVGYEQYF

d_call: TRBD1
v_call: TRBV27
j_call: TRBJ2-2
clone_size: -
cdr3_nt: TGTGCCAGCAGTTTCGGACCCGGGACAGGGGTGACCGGGGAGCTGTTTTTT
cdr3_aa: CASSFGPGTGVTGELFF

d_call: -
v_call: TRBV7-2
j_call: TRBJ2-4
clone_size: few
cdr3_nt: TGTGCCAGCAGCTTAGCCACAGCATGGGAGCCGACTCTAGCCAAAAACATTCAGTACTTC
cdr3_aa: CASSLATAWEPTLAKNIQYF

d_call: TRBD2
v_call: TRBV29-1
j_call: TRBJ2-7
clone_size: -
cdr3_nt: TGCAGCGCCTGGACTAGCGGAAGCTCCTACGAGCAGTACTTC
cdr3_aa: CSAWTSGSSYEQYF

d_call: -
v_call: TRBV28
j_call: TRBJ1-1
clone_size: -
cdr3_nt: TGTGCCAGCAGTCCCCCACGGACACTGAACACTGAAGCTTTCTTT
cdr3_aa: CASSPPRTLNTEAFF

d_call: TRBD1
v_call: TRBV20-1
j_call: TRBJ2-1
clone_size: -
cdr3_nt: TGCAGTGCAATTACAGGGGAAGCTACCACCTACATTTACGGTGAGCAGTTCTTC
cdr3_aa: CSAITGEATTYIYGEQFF

d_call: TRBD1
v_call: TRBV7-8
j_call: TRBJ2-7
clone_size: few
cdr3_nt: TGTGCCAGCAGCGGCCCCAACCGGGACAGGGCCCCCTACGAGCAGTACTTC
cdr3_aa: CASSGPNRDRAPYEQYF

d_call: TRBD1
v_call: TRBV6-5
j_call: TRBJ2-7
clone_size: -
cdr3_nt: TGTGCCAGCAGTTTCGGGACAGAGCCCTACGAGCAGTACTTC
cdr3_aa: CASSFGTEPYEQYF

d_call: -
v_call: TRBV7-3
j_call: TRBJ1-2
clone_size: -
cdr3_nt: TGTGCCAGCAGCTTGGGAGAGTATGGCTACACCTTC
cdr3_aa: CASSLGEYGYTF

d_call: -
v_call: TRBV7-2
j_call: TRBJ2-7
clone_size: -
cdr3_nt: TGTGCCAGCAGCTTGGATGGGGACTCCACCTTCTACGAGCAGTACTTC
cdr3_aa: CASSLDGDSTFYEQYF

d_call: TRBD1
v_call: TRBV6-2/TRBV6-3
j_call: TRBJ2-7
clone_size: many
cdr3_nt: TGTGCCAGCTCCACCGGGACAGATGCCTACGAGCAGTACTTC
cdr3_aa: CASSTGTDAYEQYF

d_call: -
v_call: TRBV7-6
j_call: TRBJ2-7
clone_size: few
cdr3_nt: TGTGCCAGCAGCTCCCCGGGGCAGGGGCGAGTATACGAGCAGTACTTC
cdr3_aa: CASSSPGQGRVYEQYF

d_call: -
v_call: TRBV11-1
j_call: TRBJ2-7
clone_size: -
cdr3_nt: TGTGCCAGCAGCCAGATCATGGAGCCCTACGAGCAGTACTTC
cdr3_aa: CASSQIMEPYEQYF

d_call: -
v_call: TRBV10-3
j_call: TRBJ2-7
clone_size: -
cdr3_nt: TGTGCCATCAGTGACCAAACCCGGACAGTCTCCTACGAGCAGTACTTC
cdr3_aa: CAISDQTRTVSYEQYF

d_call: -
v_call: TRBV13
j_call: TRBJ2-1
clone_size: few
cdr3_nt: TGTGCCAGCAGCTTAGGCCTAGCCCCAACCTACAATGAGCAGTTCTTC
cdr3_aa: CASSLGLAPTYNEQFF

d_call: -
v_call: TRBV7-6
j_call: TRBJ2-1
clone_size: -
cdr3_nt: TGTGCCAGCAGCTTATATAGGTCCTACAATGAGCAGTTCTTC
cdr3_aa: CASSLYRSYNEQFF

d_call: -
v_call: TRBV28
j_call: TRBJ2-7
clone_size: -
cdr3_nt: TGTGCCAGCAGCCTCCCCATCACGTCTTCCTACGAGCAGTACTTC
cdr3_aa: CASSLPITSSYEQYF

d_call: -
v_call: TRBV24-1
j_call: TRBJ2-5
clone_size: few
cdr3_nt: TGTGCCACCTCCGTCATCGACGGGGGGACCCAGTACTTC
cdr3_aa: CATSVIDGGTQYF

d_call: -
v_call: TRBV29-1
j_call: TRBJ2-1
clone_size: few
cdr3_nt: TGCAGCGTTGTTGAGACAGGATCATACAATGAGCAGTTCTTC
cdr3_aa: CSVVETGSYNEQFF

d_call: -
v_call: TRBV6-5
j_call: TRBJ2-1
clone_size: -
cdr3_nt: TGTGCCAGCAGTCCCCTGGGCCCATACAATGAGCAGTTCTTC
cdr3_aa: CASSPLGPYNEQFF

d_call: TRBD2
v_call: TRBV11-2
j_call: TRBJ2-1
clone_size: many
cdr3_nt: TGTGCCAGCAGCTTAGGTAGCGGGATCTCCTACAATGAGCAGTTCTTC
cdr3_aa: CASSLGSGISYNEQFF

d_call: TRBD2
v_call: TRBV3-1
j_call: TRBJ2-3
clone_size: -
cdr3_nt: TGTGCCAGCAGCCAGACATTGGGACTAGCGGGAGCAACTAGCACAGATACGCAGTATTTT
cdr3_aa: CASSQTLGLAGATSTDTQYF

d_call: TRBD2
v_call: TRBV12-3/TRBV12-4
j_call: TRBJ2-1
clone_size: few
cdr3_nt: TGTGCCAGCAGTTTACTTCCCTTAGCGGGAGTCTCCTACAATGAGCAGTTCTTC
cdr3_aa: CASSLLPLAGVSYNEQFF

d_call: -
v_call: TRBV24-1
j_call: TRBJ2-2
clone_size: few
cdr3_nt: TGTGCCACCAGTGAGGGGAACGGCGGGGAGCTGTTTTTT
cdr3_aa: CATSEGNGGELFF

d_call: -
v_call: TRBV27
j_call: TRBJ2-6
clone_size: -
cdr3_nt: TGTGCCAGCAGTCAATCTCGACCTGGGGCCAACGTCCTGACTTTC
cdr3_aa: CASSQSRPGANVLTF

d_call: -
v_call: TRBV5-1
j_call: TRBJ2-1
clone_size: -
cdr3_nt: TGCGCCAGCAACAGGGTGGGTTACAATGAGCAGTTCTTC
cdr3_aa: CASNRVGYNEQFF

d_call: -
v_call: TRBV28
j_call: TRBJ1-1
clone_size: -
cdr3_nt: TGTGCCAGCAGCGTTGGGGGGTCAGGAGCTTTCTTT
cdr3_aa: CASSVGGSGAFF

d_call: -
v_call: TRBV7-2
j_call: TRBJ1-1
clone_size: few
cdr3_nt: TGTGCCAGCAGCTACCAGAGAACTGCTGAAGCTTTCTTT
cdr3_aa: CASSYQRTAEAFF

d_call: -
v_call: TRBV3-1
j_call: TRBJ2-7
clone_size: -
cdr3_nt: TGTGCCAGCAGCCAAGCATCCAGGGTAGGCTACGAGCAGTACTTC
cdr3_aa: CASSQASRVGYEQYF

d_call: TRBD2
v_call: TRBV6-5
j_call: TRBJ2-1
clone_size: few
cdr3_nt: TGTGCCAGCAGATTAGCGGGAGGTTACAATGAGCAGTTCTTC
cdr3_aa: CASRLAGGYNEQFF

d_call: -
v_call: TRBV27
j_call: TRBJ1-1
clone_size: few
cdr3_nt: TGTGCCAGCAGTTTATCGTCGTTCATGAACACTGAAGCTTTCTTT
cdr3_aa: CASSLSSFMNTEAFF

d_call: TRBD1
v_call: TRBV25-1
j_call: TRBJ2-7
clone_size: -
cdr3_nt: TGTGCCAGCAGTGACCCAGGACAGGGGGGCGAGCAGTACTTC
cdr3_aa: CASSDPGQGGEQYF

d_call: TRBD2
v_call: TRBV10-3
j_call: TRBJ2-7
clone_size: few
cdr3_nt: TGTGCCATCAGTGAGTCGGCTAGCGGGAGTGGTGAGCAGTACTTC
cdr3_aa: CAISESASGSGEQYF

d_call: -
v_call: TRBV11-3
j_call: TRBJ2-1
clone_size: -
cdr3_nt: TGTGCCAGCAGCTCGATCGACAGCTACAATGAGCAGTTCTTC
cdr3_aa: CASSSIDSYNEQFF

d_call: TRBD2
v_call: TRBV15
j_call: TRBJ2-1
clone_size: -
cdr3_nt: TGTGCCACCCACCAGGGACTAGCAAATGAGCAGTTCTTC
cdr3_aa: CATHQGLANEQFF

d_call: -
v_call: TRBV6-5
j_call: TRBJ2-3
clone_size: few
cdr3_nt: TGTGCCAGCAGTTACGTTCAGACCAGCGATACGCAGTATTTT
cdr3_aa: CASSYVQTSDTQYF

d_call: TRBD2
v_call: TRBV29-1
j_call: TRBJ2-1
clone_size: few
cdr3_nt: TGCAGCGTTGAAGATCACGGGACTAGCGGGTACAATGAGCAGTTCTTC
cdr3_aa: CSVEDHGTSGYNEQFF

d_call: -
v_call: TRBV13
j_call: TRBJ2-5
clone_size: -
cdr3_nt: TGTGCCAGCAGCGCGGAGACCGGGCCGCAAGAGACCCAGTACTTC
cdr3_aa: CASSAETGPQETQYF

d_call: -
v_call: TRBV7-9
j_call: TRBJ2-7
clone_size: few
cdr3_nt: TGTGCCAGCAGGCCGGTCGAGAGGGAGCAGTACTTC
cdr3_aa: CASRPVEREQYF

d_call: TRBD2
v_call: TRBV9
j_call: TRBJ2-1
clone_size: -
cdr3_nt: TGTGCCAGCAGCGTATACCCTGAGACTAGCATGGTCCATGAGCAGTTCTTC
cdr3_aa: CASSVYPETSMVHEQFF